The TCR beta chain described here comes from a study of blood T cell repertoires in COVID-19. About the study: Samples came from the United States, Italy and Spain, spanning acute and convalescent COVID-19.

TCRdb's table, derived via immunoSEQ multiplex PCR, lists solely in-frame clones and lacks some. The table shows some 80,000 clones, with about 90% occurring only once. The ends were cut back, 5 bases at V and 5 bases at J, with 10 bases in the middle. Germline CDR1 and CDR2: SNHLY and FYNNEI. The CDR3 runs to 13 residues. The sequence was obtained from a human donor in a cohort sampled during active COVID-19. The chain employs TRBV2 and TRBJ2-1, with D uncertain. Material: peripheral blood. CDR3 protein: CASSTGFHNEQFF. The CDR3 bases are TGTGCCAGCAGTACCGGGTTCCACAATGAGCAGTTCTTC.